This is a list of T cell receptor beta chains from one sample in a study of blood T cell repertoires in COVID-19. Sequencing used immunoSEQ multiplex PCR; TCRdb keeps in-frame clones, though not all of them. The sample has about 200,000 clones; approximately 80% are singletons. Sequenced sample: peripheral blood. The receptors here all came from a man aged 35-49 years with acute or convalescent COVID-19. Each CDR3 is given with its conserved first and last residue. Each record gives: J gene, clone size, D gene, V gene, CDR3 length, CDR3 DNA, CDR3 protein. A D gene is named only where the DNA matches it firmly. Clone size is shown for a subset of rows, as once, few, many or a class of expanded clone.

J gene: TRBJ2-1; clone size: -; D gene: -; V gene: TRBV28; CDR3 length: 15; CDR3 DNA: TGTGCCAGTGTGGACCGACAGGCTTTCTACAATGAGCAGTTCTTC; CDR3 protein: CASVDRQAFYNEQFF
J gene: TRBJ2-7; clone size: -; D gene: -; V gene: TRBV7-3; CDR3 length: 14; CDR3 DNA: TGTGCCAGCAGCTTAGAAGGGGGTAACTACGAGCAGTACTTC; CDR3 protein: CASSLEGGNYEQYF
J gene: TRBJ2-5; clone size: -; D gene: -; V gene: TRBV2; CDR3 length: 14; CDR3 DNA: TGTGCCAGCAGTCCACAGGTTGGGAAAGAGACCCAGTACTTC; CDR3 protein: CASSPQVGKETQYF
J gene: TRBJ1-6; clone size: -; D gene: TRBD1; V gene: TRBV19; CDR3 length: 14; CDR3 DNA: TGTGCCAGCCAAAGGGGGCAGACGCATTCACCCCTCCACTTT; CDR3 protein: CASQRGQTHSPLHF
J gene: TRBJ1-1; clone size: few; D gene: -; V gene: TRBV12-3/TRBV12-4; CDR3 length: 12; CDR3 DNA: TGTGCCAGCAGCCTCACGGGCACTGAAGCTTTCTTT; CDR3 protein: CASSLTGTEAFF
J gene: TRBJ1-2; clone size: -; D gene: TRBD1; V gene: TRBV30; CDR3 length: 15; CDR3 DNA: TGTGCCTGGAGCCACCCGGGACAGGGAAACTATGGCTACACCTTC; CDR3 protein: CAWSHPGQGNYGYTF
J gene: TRBJ2-3; clone size: -; D gene: TRBD2; V gene: TRBV6-2/TRBV6-3; CDR3 length: 15; CDR3 DNA: TGTGCCAGCAGTTCGGGACTAGCGGACACAGATACGCAGTATTTT; CDR3 protein: CASSSGLADTDTQYF
J gene: TRBJ2-1; clone size: -; D gene: TRBD2; V gene: TRBV7-2; CDR3 length: 16; CDR3 DNA: TGTGCCAGCAGCTTAGGGCGCGGGGGGTTCCACAATGAGCAGTTCTTC; CDR3 protein: CASSLGRGGFHNEQFF
J gene: TRBJ1-2; clone size: -; D gene: TRBD1; V gene: TRBV3-1/TRBV3-2; CDR3 length: 12; CDR3 DNA: TGTGCCAGCAGCCAGTACAGGGGAGGCTACACCTTC; CDR3 protein: CASSQYRGGYTF
J gene: TRBJ1-2; clone size: -; D gene: TRBD1; V gene: TRBV3-1/TRBV3-2; CDR3 length: 17; CDR3 DNA: TGTGCCAGCAGCCCTCAACTTTGGACAGGCGAGGGTTATGGCTACACCTTC; CDR3 protein: CASSPQLWTGEGYGYTF
J gene: TRBJ2-1; clone size: -; D gene: -; V gene: TRBV5-8; CDR3 length: 13; CDR3 DNA: TGTGCCAGCAGTTTGAGTATAACTGTTGAGCAGTTCTTC; CDR3 protein: CASSLSITVEQFF
J gene: TRBJ2-4; clone size: -; D gene: -; V gene: TRBV18; CDR3 length: 13; CDR3 DNA: TGTGCCAGCTCACCAAGGGAAAGTGCGGGTCAGTACTTC; CDR3 protein: CASSPRESAGQYF
J gene: TRBJ2-5; clone size: -; D gene: TRBD2; V gene: TRBV4-3; CDR3 length: 16; CDR3 DNA: TGCGCCAGCAGCCAAGGACTAGCGGGATACGGGGAGACCCAGTACTTC; CDR3 protein: CASSQGLAGYGETQYF
J gene: TRBJ1-1; clone size: few; D gene: -; V gene: TRBV18; CDR3 length: 15; CDR3 DNA: TGTGCCAGCTCACCAATCTATGACAGCAACACTGAAGCTTTCTTT; CDR3 protein: CASSPIYDSNTEAFF
J gene: TRBJ2-2; clone size: -; D gene: TRBD2; V gene: TRBV6-2/TRBV6-3; CDR3 length: 17; CDR3 DNA: TGTGCCAGCAGTTACCCCGTTCTAGCGGAGCACACCGGGGAGCTGTTTTTT; CDR3 protein: CASSYPVLAEHTGELFF